This TCR beta chain was profiled in a study of Graves' ophthalmopathy and Graves' hyperthyroidism. Whole-study results and caveats: Most expanded clonotypes from thyroid (those above 0.001 frequency) were also found in blood. Researchers report that a 13-signature model separated ophthalmopathy from stable hyperthyroidism, posting 87.88% sensitivity and roughly 81% specificity.

The CDR3 length is 15 residues. Trimming stripped 4 bases from V and 0 bases from J, with 12 bases between. Amplification from RNA transcripts yielded the TCR beta CDR3 regions. The workflow started with a first-round RT-PCR run with HTBI primers and then moved on to a second-round multiplex PCR. TCRdb redid the calling of the multiplex PCR reads with MiXCR, one entry per CDR3 protein. The profile covers 500,000 to 700,000 distinct CDR3 sequences, with approximately 37% appearing a single time and over 3.5% taken by the ten largest. To note about this clonotype: Its antigen is undetermined.

This chain connects TRBV12-3 or TRBV12-4 to TRBJ1-2; D unclear. The sequence derives from an adult man with Graves' hyperthyroidism. Sequenced sample: peripheral blood or thyroid tissue (not recorded which). The CDR3 DNA is TGTGCCAGCAGTTCGCACGACCCAGCTAACTATGGCTACACCTTC. It is translated as CASSSHDPANYGYTF.